The rows below give T cell receptor beta chains drawn from one sample of a study of T-cell reconstitution after alpha-beta-depleted transplantation in children. TCRdb recomputed calls from the PCR reads with MiXCR, one row per CDR3 protein. The repertoire has about 580,000 distinct CDR3 sequences, under 25% of them found once; the top ten carry around 14%. The sequences come from PBMCs, mostly from graft donor cells, collected 360 days after TCRalphabeta/CD19-depleted stem cell transplant. Every receptor here comes from a boy in the first two years of life who had a stem cell transplant for acute myeloid leukemia, so the T cells may come from the graft donor. CDR3s include the opening cysteine and the closing phenylalanine or tryptophan. Each record gives: J gene, clone size, D gene, V gene, CDR3 DNA, CDR3 protein. D genes are given only for firm matches. Size is stated for part of the rows, as once, few or many counts, or as a class when the clone is expanded.

TRBJ1-4 once . TRBV14 TGTGCCAGCAGCCGCCGGGACCGAAATGAAAAACTGTTTTTT CASSRRDRNEKLFF
TRBJ2-7 many . TRBV28 TGTGCCAGCAGTTTAAAGGTCCCCGAGATCTACGAGCAGTACTTC CASSLKVPEIYEQYF
TRBJ1-3 . . TRBV6-1 TGTGCCAGCAGACCTCAGGGCTCTGGAAACACCATATATTTT CASRPQGSGNTIYF
TRBJ1-1 . TRBD1 TRBV11-2 TGTGCCAGCAGCTTAGGGACAGGGGGTACGAACACTGAAGCTTTCTTT CASSLGTGGTNTEAFF
TRBJ2-7 . TRBD1 TRBV6-1 TGTGCCAGCAGGTCGGGTGCAACACAGGGGGCGAGGGAGCAGTACTTC CASRSGATQGAREQYF
TRBJ2-3 few . TRBV20-1 TGCAGTGGGGCGGACTACCTTAGCACAGATACGCAGTATTTT CSGADYLSTDTQYF
TRBJ1-5 many TRBD1 TRBV11-3 TGTGCCAGCAGCTCAGACAGGGGACAGCCCCAGCATTTT CASSSDRGQPQHF
TRBJ2-7 many . TRBV7-9 TGTGCCAGCAGCCCGAGACGGGACGCTCGCGAGCAGTACTTC CASSPRRDAREQYF
TRBJ2-7 . . TRBV5-1 TGCGCCAGCCCCCCAGGGATCAGGGAGCAGTACTTC CASPPGIREQYF
TRBJ2-1 . TRBD2 TRBV4-3 TGCGCCAGCAGCCAAGATCTGCAGCGGGGGCTCTCCTACAATGAGCAGTTCTTC CASSQDLQRGLSYNEQFF
TRBJ2-2 few . TRBV14 TGTGCCAGCAGCACTCAGCCGGACACCGGGGAGCTGTTTTTT CASSTQPDTGELFF
TRBJ2-3 . TRBD1 TRBV7-2 TGTGCCAGCAGACAGGGGGCTGAAGATACGCAGTATTTT CASRQGAEDTQYF
TRBJ2-1 few TRBD2 TRBV10-2 TGCGCCAGCAGTACGGGGGGGCCGAAAGATGAGCAGTTCTTC CASSTGGPKDEQFF
TRBJ1-2 few . TRBV20-1 TGCAGTGCTAGGAACGGGGAGGGCTATGGCTACACCTTC CSARNGEGYGYTF
TRBJ2-2 . TRBD1 TRBV25-1 TGTGCCAGCAGTGAATGGCCGCGGACAGGGAACACCGGGGAGCTGTTTTTT CASSEWPRTGNTGELFF
TRBJ1-1 few . TRBV5-1 TGCGCCAGCAGCTTGGTGGTTCGAGGGAGCAGAGCTTTCTTT CASSLVVRGSRAFF
TRBJ2-3 . . TRBV7-2 TGTGCCAGCAGTCGACGTTGGGCAGATACGCAGTATTTT CASSRRWADTQYF
TRBJ1-4 few . TRBV5-5 TGTGCCAGCAGCTTGGAGCCGGAGGGAACTAATGAAAAACTGTTTTTT CASSLEPEGTNEKLFF
TRBJ2-1 . . TRBV29-1 TGCAGCGTTGTACAGAGCTCCTACAATGAGCAGTTCTTC CSVVQSSYNEQFF
TRBJ2-6 . TRBD1 TRBV4-3 TGCGCCAGCAGCCAGCACCGGGACAGGGAAGTCCCTGGGGCCAACGTCCTGACTTTC CASSQHRDREVPGANVLTF
TRBJ2-1 . . TRBV7-6 TGTGCCAGCAGCTTAAGCCGGGGGCCGTACAATGAGCAGTTCTTC CASSLSRGPYNEQFF
TRBJ2-1 few TRBD1 TRBV28 TGTGCCAGCAGTTTGCCAGGGGGTATCTTCAATGAGCAGTTCTTC CASSLPGGIFNEQFF
TRBJ1-2 few . TRBV29-1 TGCAGCGTTGAAGGATACAGTGACTATGGCTACACCTTC CSVEGYSDYGYTF
TRBJ2-5 . TRBD1 TRBV6-5 TGTGCCAGCAGTTACGTCGACAGGGCGGGCGAGACCCAGTACTTC CASSYVDRAGETQYF
TRBJ2-3 . . TRBV24-1 TGTGCCACCAGTGATTCTGGAACAGATACGCAGTATTTT CATSDSGTDTQYF
TRBJ2-1 few . TRBV7-2 TGTGCCAGCACCCCTTATGTGGGCTCCTACAATGAGCAGTTCTTC CASTPYVGSYNEQFF
TRBJ2-1 . TRBD2 TRBV9 TGTGCCAGCAGCGGGCGACTAGCGGATTACAATGAGCAGTTCTTC CASSGRLADYNEQFF
TRBJ2-1 . . TRBV6-2/TRBV6-3 TGTGCCAGCAGTTTCCTCTCGGACAGCTCCTACAATGAGCAGTTCTTC CASSFLSDSSYNEQFF
TRBJ2-1 . TRBD2 TRBV3-1 TGTGCCAGCAGCCAAGGGGTGGCGGGGGTGCAGTTCTTC CASSQGVAGVQFF
TRBJ1-3 . . TRBV7-9 TGTGCCAGCAGCTTGGGGCAGTCTAACACCATATATTTT CASSLGQSNTIYF
TRBJ2-7 . . TRBV10-3 TGTGCCATCAGTGACGGAGCCTACGAGCAGTACTTC CAISDGAYEQYF
TRBJ2-7 . . TRBV6-2/TRBV6-3 TGTGCCAGCAGGATCATAGCCGGCTCCTACGAACAGTACTTC CASRIIAGSYEQYF